Detailed here is one TCR beta chain. This sample was taken from a study of blood T cell repertoires in COVID-19. The overall study: PBMCs, B-cell-depleted T cells, or T cells provided the cDNA or gDNA that made up the material.

The data were produced by immunoSEQ multiplex PCR, yet TCRdb's version contains in-frame clones alone and is incomplete. The sample lists 300,000 or so clones, roughly 85% occurring once. Germline V CDR1 and CDR2: SNHLY, FYNNEI. The V gene end was trimmed by 4 bases and the J gene end by 4 bases; junction bases not matched to a gene: 3. The CDR3 has 13 amino acids. Sequenced: PBMCs or T cells enriched from blood (not recorded which). V usage is TRBV2 and J usage is TRBJ1-1, with 7 positions matching TRBD1. The source is a woman aged 40-49 years with acute COVID-19. CDR3 region: CASSVEGATEAFF. In nucleotides, the CDR3 is TGTGCCAGCAGTGTTGAGGGGGCCACTGAAGCTTTCTTT.